The rows below give T cell receptor beta chains drawn from one sample of a study of cytomegalovirus exposure and HLA in healthy donors. The data were produced by immunoSEQ multiplex PCR, yet TCRdb's version contains in-frame clones alone and is incomplete. The table records tens of thousands of clones, about 66% of them present only once. The sequenced sample was PBMCs. Every receptor here comes from a man aged 25-45 years in good health and CMV-seronegative. The CDR3 runs from the conserved cysteine through the conserved F or W. Fields, in order: D gene, clone size, J gene, V gene, CDR3 protein, CDR3 DNA. The D gene is left open where the match is weak. Clone sizes are given selectively: once, few, many, or a class where the clone is expanded.

TRBD1 | NA | TRBJ1-1 | TRBV7-2 | CASSWGTANTEAFF | TGTGCCAGCAGCTGGGGGACAGCGAACACTGAAGCTTTCTTT
NA | few | TRBJ1-1 | TRBV5-1 | CASSLISQLMNTEAFF | TGCGCCAGCAGCTTGATTAGCCAGTTGATGAACACTGAAGCTTTCTTT
TRBD1 | NA | TRBJ2-7 | TRBV2 | CASTAGQGPCEQYF | TGTGCCAGCACAGCGGGACAGGGCCCTTGTGAGCAGTACTTC
TRBD1 | NA | TRBJ1-4 | TRBV30 | CAWSVPDRESEKLFF | TGTGCCTGGAGTGTCCCGGACAGGGAGAGTGAAAAACTGTTTTTT
NA | few | TRBJ1-1 | TRBV29-1 | CSVGQGLTEAFF | TGCAGCGTGGGGCAGGGTCTAACTGAAGCTTTCTTT
NA | NA | TRBJ1-1 | TRBV7-9 | CASSPIAEAFF | TGTGCCAGCAGCCCAATTGCTGAAGCTTTCTTT
TRBD1 | NA | TRBJ2-7 | TRBV27 | CASSPKTGTGFEQYF | TGTGCCAGCAGTCCAAAGACAGGGACAGGGTTCGAGCAGTACTTC
TRBD1 | NA | TRBJ1-1 | TRBV5-1 | CASSAAGTENTEAFF | TGCGCCAGCAGCGCGGCCGGGACAGAGAACACTGAAGCTTTCTTT
NA | few | TRBJ2-6 | TRBV27 | CASSLLPSSGANVLTF | TGTGCCAGCAGTTTACTCCCTAGCTCTGGGGCCAACGTCCTGACTTTC
NA | NA | TRBJ1-2 | TRBV29-1 | CSVGSESYGYTF | TGCAGCGTTGGCTCGGAGAGCTATGGCTACACCTTC
NA | NA | TRBJ1-1 | TRBV5-1 | CASGGSHTEAFF | TGCGCCAGTGGGGGGTCCCACACTGAAGCTTTCTTT
TRBD2 | NA | TRBJ2-3 | TRBV6-4 | CASSDGTSSTDTQYF | TGTGCCAGCAGTGACGGGACTAGCAGCACAGATACGCAGTATTTT
NA | few | TRBJ2-7 | TRBV29-1 | CSVSGTSYEQYF | TGCAGCGTATCCGGGACTTCCTACGAGCAGTACTTC
NA | NA | TRBJ2-1 | TRBV15 | CATSRGDSQNEQFF | TGTGCCACCAGCAGAGGTGACTCTCAGAATGAGCAGTTCTTC